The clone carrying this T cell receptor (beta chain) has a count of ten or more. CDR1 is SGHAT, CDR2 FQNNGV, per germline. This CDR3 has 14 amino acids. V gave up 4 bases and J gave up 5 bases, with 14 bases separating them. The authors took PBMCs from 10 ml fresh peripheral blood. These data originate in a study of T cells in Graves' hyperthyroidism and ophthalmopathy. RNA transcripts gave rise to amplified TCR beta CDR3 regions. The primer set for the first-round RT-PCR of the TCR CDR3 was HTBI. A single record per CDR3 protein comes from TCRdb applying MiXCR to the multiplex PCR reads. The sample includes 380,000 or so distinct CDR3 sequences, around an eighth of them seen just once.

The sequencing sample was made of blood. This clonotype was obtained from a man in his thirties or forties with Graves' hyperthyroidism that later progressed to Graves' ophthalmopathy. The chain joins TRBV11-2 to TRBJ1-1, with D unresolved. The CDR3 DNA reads TGTGCCAGCAGCTCTCCTCGACTGGGAACTGAAGCTTTCTTT. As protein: CASSSPRLGTEAFF.